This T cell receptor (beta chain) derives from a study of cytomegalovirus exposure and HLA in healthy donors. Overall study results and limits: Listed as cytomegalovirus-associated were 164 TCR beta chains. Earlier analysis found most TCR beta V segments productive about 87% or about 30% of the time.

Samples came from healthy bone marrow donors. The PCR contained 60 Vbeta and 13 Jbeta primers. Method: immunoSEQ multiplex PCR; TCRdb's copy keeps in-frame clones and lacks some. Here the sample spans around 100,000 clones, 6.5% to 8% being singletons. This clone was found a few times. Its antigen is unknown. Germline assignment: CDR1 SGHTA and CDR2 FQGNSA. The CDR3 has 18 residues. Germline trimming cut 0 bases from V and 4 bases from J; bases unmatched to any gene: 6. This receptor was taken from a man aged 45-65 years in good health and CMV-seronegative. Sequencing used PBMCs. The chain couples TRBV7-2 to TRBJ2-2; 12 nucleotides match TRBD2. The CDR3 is CASSLALAGGSSTGELFF. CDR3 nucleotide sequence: TGTGCCAGCAGCTTAGCCCTAGCGGGAGGGTCGAGCACCGGGGAGCTGTTTTTT.